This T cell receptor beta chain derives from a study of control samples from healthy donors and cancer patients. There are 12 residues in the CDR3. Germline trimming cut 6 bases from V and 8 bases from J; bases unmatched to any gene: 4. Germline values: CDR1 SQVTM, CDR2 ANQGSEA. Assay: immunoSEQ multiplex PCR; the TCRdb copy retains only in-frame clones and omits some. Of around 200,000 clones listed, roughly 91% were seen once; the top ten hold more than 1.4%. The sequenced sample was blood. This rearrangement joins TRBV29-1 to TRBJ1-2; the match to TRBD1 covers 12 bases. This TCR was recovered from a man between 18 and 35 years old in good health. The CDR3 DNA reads TGCAGCGTGTGGGGGACAGGGGGCGGCTACACCTTC. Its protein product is CSVWGTGGGYTF.